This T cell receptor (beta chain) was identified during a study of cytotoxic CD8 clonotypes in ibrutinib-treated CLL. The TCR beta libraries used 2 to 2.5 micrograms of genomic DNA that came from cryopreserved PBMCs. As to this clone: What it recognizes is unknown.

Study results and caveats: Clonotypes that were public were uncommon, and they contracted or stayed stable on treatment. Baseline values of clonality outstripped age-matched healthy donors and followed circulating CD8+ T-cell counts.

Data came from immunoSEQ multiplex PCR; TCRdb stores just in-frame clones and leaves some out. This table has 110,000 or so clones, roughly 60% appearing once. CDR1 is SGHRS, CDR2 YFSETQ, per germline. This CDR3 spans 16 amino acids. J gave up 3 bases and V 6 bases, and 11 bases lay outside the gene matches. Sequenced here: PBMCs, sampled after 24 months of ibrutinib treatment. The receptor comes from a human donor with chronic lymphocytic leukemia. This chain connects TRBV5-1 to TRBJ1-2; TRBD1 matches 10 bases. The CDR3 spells CASTRDRGSSDYGYTF. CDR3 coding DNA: TGCGCCAGCACCCGGGACAGGGGCAGTTCAGACTATGGCTACACCTTC.